The present entry profiles one T cell receptor (beta chain) with its context. The data stem from a study of blood T cell repertoires in COVID-19. Germline V gene data show CDR1 as LGHNA and CDR2 as YNFKEQ. This CDR3 region has 15 residues. Trimming removed 0 bases at V and 5 bases at J, with 14 bases between. Libraries were prepared by immunoSEQ multiplex PCR; TCRdb keeps only in-frame clonotypes and omits some of them. The table shows around 340,000 clones, with around 90% occurring only once. This sequence was found in a woman in her sixties or seventies with COVID-19, enrolled during active disease. Source material: peripheral blood. The J gene is TRBJ2-7, the V gene TRBV4-2, with D possibly matching TRBD1 (5 bases). As DNA, the CDR3 is TGTGCCAGCAGCCAAGACGGACATTTGGAGAACGAGCAGTACTTC. Translation gives CASSQDGHLENEQYF.